This T cell receptor beta chain stems from a study of human thymus T cells. All available leukocytes, rather than a set cell count, yielded the blood DNA. Using immunoSEQ multiplex PCR, the repertoire was profiled, and TCRdb retains in-frame clones only, with some absent. The sample lists some 44,000 clones, 95% occurring once. J was trimmed by 8 bases and V by 3 bases; bases with no gene match: 16. The length of the CDR3 is 17 residues. Germline CDR1 reads SGDLS; CDR2 reads YYNGEE. The chain joins TRBV9 to TRBJ2-3; 9 bases line up with TRBD2. The sample consisted of blood. This sequence originates from a girl less than two years old with a congenital heart defect but otherwise immunologically healthy. The CDR3, as DNA: TGTGCCAGCAGCGCCGGGGGACTAGCCCGGGGAAGGGGTACGCAGTATTTT. As protein: CASSAGGLARGRGTQYF. The full variable domain, in which reference TRBV9 and TRBJ2-3 provide the parts outside the CDR3, is DSGVTQTPKHLITATGQRVTLRCSPRSGDLSVYWYQQSLDQGLQFLIQYYNGEERAKGNILERFSAQQFPDLHSELNLSSLELGDSALYFCASSAGGLARGRGTQYFGPGTRLTVL.